This T cell receptor (beta chain) was documented in a study of cytomegalovirus exposure and HLA in healthy donors (dated by TCRdb to the late 2010s). At the level of the whole study: According to an earlier analysis of several hundred of the donors, about 179 million T cells yielded roughly 110 million unique TCR beta sequences and less than 300 Gb of sequence data. Approximately 330 gigabases of sequencing data and roughly 81 million unique TCR sequences made up an early release that covered some 640 HLA-typed donors. The genetic ancestry cluster associated with self-reported Caucasian donors included 81% of the 398 genotyped donors. The aim of the study was to test whether cataloging public T cell receptors could identify signatures of past pathogen exposure. The T cell repertoires of 700 or so subjects were profiled by immunosequencing and related to cytomegalovirus serostatus. In addition to the first cohort of 666 subjects, a separate validation cohort of approximately 110 different subjects was used. To predict cytomegalovirus infection status, the study brought together high-throughput TCR immunosequencing, statistical association of individual TCRs with disease status, and machine learning. In a later analysis, previously published TCR beta repertoires from 550 to 700 donors were re-analyzed and high-resolution HLA genotyping was added so that TCR occurrence patterns could be studied. Rather than using new phenotypic data, the later analysis identified candidate immune exposures from TCR beta sequences and from how often those sequences occurred across donors. To decide whether each TCR beta V gene segment behaved as functional or pseudogenic, an earlier analysis of approximately 590 of the donors relied on high-throughput TCR beta sequencing. Donor age, sex, ethnicity and CMV serostatus were compiled alongside the repertoire data. A later genetic analysis took genome-wide SNP genotypes for about three fifths of the 666 donors and used that subset as a discovery cohort. Every repertoire in the discovery cohort had been generated on one and the same sequencing platform. Both class I and class II loci were covered by HLA typing, at four-digit resolution. The number of typed donors differed by locus: roughly 629-640 for A, B, C, DRB1 and DQB1; approximately 540 for DQA1; around 580 for DPA1; and around 470 for DPB1. A few DR-DQ haplotypes were handled as single units for association and clustering because linkage in the cohort was strong. Among about 400 genotyped donors of the cohort, an average of roughly 230,000 unique TCR beta nucleotide sequences was sequenced per donor, of which approximately 19% were non-productive.

Results and caveats for the whole study, not just this receptor: A later analysis reported that several top co-occurrence clusters appeared linked to parvovirus B19, influenza, CMV and Epstein-Barr virus. In the study, 150 to 200 TCR beta chains were listed as associated with cytomegalovirus. Linkage disequilibrium might explain the correlated functional status among segregating V segments, but an unknown experimental factor could not be ruled out. The presence/absence analyses assumed that sequencing depth was roughly uniform across donors, and that assumption may not be true. This cohort had only TCR beta chains sequenced, and the lack of alpha or paired-chain data limited which features could be detected. Across donors, most TCR sequences were observed very rarely, whereas some public TCRs were present in many individuals. A later genetic analysis reported fewer N-insertions in productive TCRs among donors in an Asian-associated ancestry cluster than the roughly 620-donor mean. Broadly in line with IMGT annotations, most TCR beta V segments showed up in productive rearrangements about 87% or about 30% of the time in an earlier analysis of 587 of the donors. Assigning TCR associations to individual alleles was difficult when HLA alleles, especially DR and DQ, strongly co-occurred. Immune exposure information for the cohort was limited to CMV serostatus. In a later analysis, HLA-associated TCR beta chains showed more clonal expansion and lower generation probabilities than non-associated chains that were equally common. Most CMV-associated TCR beta chains appeared to be HLA-restricted in a later analysis, and the HLA associations seemed to be driven largely by CMV exposure. A later analysis found that TCR association rates varied across HLA loci, with DRB1 alleles showing the most associated TCRs and HLA-C alleles the fewest. The classifier was reported to diagnose cytomegalovirus status with high specificity and sensitivity in both the original cohort and the validation cohort. A cluster of highly shared sequence variants was judged likely to be a technical artifact of the sequencing pipeline. Because HLA typing was unavailable for some donors at each locus, only the typed subset was used in association tests. The authors suggested that the approach could potentially be extended to other disease states and immunological phenotypes. A further reported finding was that TCR beta sequences accurately predicted the HLA-A and HLA-B alleles for most subjects in the first cohort. Because counts were too low, seventeen rarely observed V segments, including chromosome 9 orphons, were excluded from the earlier analysis of several hundred of the donors. Specific HLA alleles were associated with 18,000 or so TCR beta sequences at a false discovery rate of 0.05 in a later analysis. In vitro tests confirmed that three of the cytomegalovirus-associated TCR beta chains recognize cytomegalovirus antigens. In a later genetic analysis, a missense DCLRE1C variant was associated with V-gene and J-gene trimming of TCR beta chains, and the association was replicated in an independent cohort.

Library preparation employed the immunoSEQ multiplex PCR assay. For the multiplex PCR, a mixture combining 60 forward primers for TCR Vbeta segments and 13 reverse primers for TCR Jbeta segments was used. A multiplex PCR assay on genomic DNA amplified the CDR3 region of rearranged TCR beta genes. The amplified TCR beta libraries were sequenced on the Illumina HiSeq System as 87-base-pair reads. The published analysis was carried out like this. Across the 600 to 700 repertoires, a later analysis counted 60 million to 90 million unique TCR beta chains, roughly 11 million of which were shared by at least two donors. To remove PCR and sequencing errors, raw reads were error-corrected and collapsed into unique sequences using a nearest-neighbor algorithm that merged closely related sequences. CDR3 sequences were aligned to IMGT reference sequences to assign V, D and J gene segments. For a sequence to be retained, at least a six-nucleotide match to both a V gene segment and a J gene segment was required. A rearrangement was called productive if the CDR3 had no stop codons and remained in frame with V and J, and every other rearrangement was called non-productive. Following IMGT convention, CDR3 was defined as the stretch from the second conserved V-encoded cysteine up to the conserved J-encoded phenylalanine. Sequences without an unambiguous match to a single V gene segment were excluded from the earlier analysis of over 500 of the donors. An earlier analysis of over 450 of the donors classified V segments as functional when productive rearrangements were above 56.7% and as segregating when the standard deviation between donors was above 5%. A statistical classification framework was built to diagnose cytomegalovirus status from the catalog of TCR beta chain sequences. In a later analysis, V and J genes were assigned by comparing TCR nucleotide sequences against IMGT/GENE-DB human TR gene sequences. The TCRdist pipeline was used in a later analysis to assign CDR3 sequences and most-parsimonious VDJ recombination scenarios. In a later analysis, every TCR beta chain was defined by the combination of its CDR3 amino acid sequence and its V-gene family, and reads without a unique V-gene family were dropped. In a later analysis, several hundred highly shared, low-generation-probability nucleotide sequences were removed to address suspected cross-contamination and a sequencing artifact. For each public chain, a later analysis derived a clonal expansion index from normalized ranks of inferred template counts within each repertoire. A later analysis computed generation probabilities with a VDJ recombination model fitted to out-of-frame rearrangements, and checked the results against IGoR. In a later analysis, hypergeometric tests were used to score TCR-TCR, TCR-HLA and TCR-CMV co-occurrence, with a repertoire-size bias correction applied to TCR pairs. To estimate false discovery rates, a later analysis permuted the HLA or CMV assignments 20 times. A later analysis grouped co-occurring TCRs with DBSCAN, adding TCRdist sequence similarity when clustering within HLA-allele-positive subsets. Co-occurrence clustering excluded repertoires with fewer than 30,000 or more than 120,000 public chains, plus five with anomalous nucleotide sharing. TCRdb holds this immuneACCESS table with in-frame rearrangements only. Some clones are missing; in checked studies, unresolved V genes explain under half, and the rest has no known cause. V and J calls and clone size are those listed in that table; D and trimming were worked out from the DNA. The sample profile shows about 130,000 clones; 75% of them were found once. The ten top clones hold around 3.3% of the sample.

Concerning this clone: It has no known antigen specificity. Its ends do not fully match the called genes, so a read error is possible.

The cohort consisted of 650 to 700 healthy bone marrow donors. At the time of sampling, all cohort members were nominally healthy, though unrecorded immune exposures were likely present. The donor tested CMV seronegative, placing the donor among the roughly 340 seronegative members of the cohort. Every donor gave a peripheral blood sample, and the peripheral blood mononuclear cells from that sample were used for TCR beta sequencing. Genomic DNA extraction from the blood cell samples was performed with the Qiagen DNeasy Blood Extraction Kit. The specimen was PBMCs. This TCR derives from a woman aged 45-59 years in good health and CMV-seronegative.

The CDR3: CSSSLVRGGEKLFF. The sequence in DNA is TGTTCCAGCAGCTTAGTGCGGGGCGGCGAAAAACTGTTTTTT. The chain is made from TRBV7-9 and TRBJ1-4, with TRBD1 perhaps the D gene, on 5 matching bases. From the germline V gene (reference sequence), CDR1 is SEHNR and CDR2 is FQNEAQ. From its cysteine to its phenylalanine, the CDR3 spans 14 amino acids. Of all the DNA, just the CDR3 is kept, 42 bases in frame from base 1.